A single sample gave rise to the 20 T cell receptor beta chains below, sequenced in a study of shared clonotypes between healthy human individuals. Sequencing used immunoSEQ multiplex PCR; TCRdb keeps in-frame clones, though not all of them. The sample yields around 1.1 million clones, about 84% seen once. The specimen was memory CD4+ T cells from PBMCs. The sample's subset: CD45RA-negative fraction. Source of these receptors: a man younger than 35 in good health. Some clones in this sample may be carry-over from other donors' samples.

This clone was counted a few times. The chain links TRBV28 to TRBJ1-5, with D unresolved. Germline loops: CDR1 MDHEN, CDR2 SYDVKM. Trimming cost V 11 bases and J 0 bases, with 17 bases left between them. The CDR3 runs to 15 residues. The DNA for the CDR3 is TGTGCCTCACTTTCCGGGGATTATAGCAATCAGCCCCAGCATTTT. It is translated as CASLSGDYSNQPQHF. The full variable domain, rest sourced from reference TRBV28 and TRBJ1-5, is DVKVTQSSRYLVKRTGEKVFLECVQDMDHENMFWYRQDPGLGLRLIYFSYDVKMKEKGDIPEGYSVSREKKERFSLILESASTNQTSMYLCASLSGDYSNQPQHFGDGTRLSIL.

CDR3 region: CASSMGTDSNQPQHF. CDR3 in DNA: TGTGCCAGTAGTATGGGGACAGATAGCAATCAGCCCCAGCATTTT. This chain uses TRBV19 with TRBJ1-5; TRBD1 matches at 7 bases. The CDR3 runs to 15 residues. V shed 3 bases, J shed 0 bases, and the junction held 2 bases outside the gene matches. Germline loops: CDR1 LNHDA, CDR2 SQIVND (reference sequence).

The chain uses TRBV5-6 and TRBJ2-3; unclear D gene. CDR1 is SGHDT, CDR2 YYEEEE, per germline. This CDR3 has 16 residues. Trimming left V 0 bases short and J 7 bases short, with 18 bases between. In DNA form, the CDR3 reads TGTGCCAGCAGCTTGGGGGCCCCCCGCGGTGGGAATACGCAGTATTTT. It is translated as CASSLGAPRGGNTQYF.

The chain has TRBV7-2 and TRBJ1-3; the match to TRBD1 covers 8 bases. The CDR3 runs to 16 residues. Trimming removed 3 bases from V and 1 base from J; junction bases left unmatched: 5. Germline assignment: CDR1 SGHTA and CDR2 FQGNSA. The CDR3 reads CASSFIQGVSGNTIYF. The CDR3 region has the DNA TGTGCCAGCAGCTTTATACAGGGGGTATCTGGAAACACCATATATTTT.

V usage is TRBV6-5 and J usage is TRBJ1-5; 7 positions agree with TRBD1. V lost 6 bases and J lost 4; bases outside the gene matches: 3. The CDR3 spans 13 residues. From germline, CDR1 is MNHEY and CDR2 SVGAGI. The CDR3 spells CASSDRENQPQHF. The DNA for the CDR3 is TGTGCCAGCAGCGACAGGGAGAATCAGCCCCAGCATTTT.

The gene calls are TRBV7-2 and TRBJ2-1; 7 bases are a match to TRBD2. The CDR3 loop spans 15 amino acids. The trim removed 1 base at V and 0 bases at J, leaving 0 bases unmatched. Germline V gene sequence: CDR1 SGHTA, CDR2 FQGNSA. The DNA of the CDR3 is TGTGCCAGCAGCTTAGGGACTAGCTCCTACAATGAGCAGTTCTTC. This codes for CASSLGTSSYNEQFF.

This clone was observed once. V is TRBV28 and J is TRBJ2-1, with D tentatively TRBD2 (5 bases). The germline CDR1 and CDR2 sequences are MDHEN and SYDVKM. There are 11 residues in the CDR3. Trimming stripped 6 bases from V and 10 bases from J, with 10 bases between. The CDR3 sequence is CASSRRGEQFF. The CDR3 nucleotides read TGTGCCAGCAGCCGACGGGGAGAGCAGTTCTTC.

To note about this clone: With a much larger clone just one base away, this may be a read error. The identical CDR3 is also encoded by other nucleotide sequences in the sample. The chain employs TRBV7-8 and TRBJ1-4, with 7 bases matching TRBD1. V dropped 4 bases and J dropped 0; count of bases not matched to a gene: 2. Germline V lookup: CDR1 SGHVS, CDR2 FQNEAQ. This CDR3 is built from 15 residues. The CDR3 DNA sequence: TGTGCCAGCAGCTCTCAGGGGGCAACTAATGAAAAACTGTTTTTT. It is translated as CASSSQGATNEKLFF.

This chain uses TRBV6-5 with TRBJ1-3; no reliable D call. The V gene's germline CDR1 is MNHEY and CDR2 SVGAGI. Trimming took off 0 bases at V and 2 bases at J, with 11 bases between the two ends. The CDR3 extends over 16 amino acids. The CDR3 here is CASSYSDGIAGNTIYF. In DNA, the CDR3 is TGTGCCAGCAGTTACTCGGATGGCATCGCTGGAAACACCATATATTTT.

This clone came up once. The chain recombines TRBV4-3 with TRBJ1-2, with D hard to call. In germline, CDR1 is LGHNA, CDR2 YSLEER. Trimming shortened V by 1 base and J by 7 bases, and 7 bases separated the two germline ends. The CDR3 contains 12 residues. The CDR3 region is CASSQGRFGYTF. CDR3 bases: TGCGCCAGCAGCCAAGGGCGTTTTGGCTACACCTTC.

This clone showed up just once. This chain links TRBV5-1 with TRBJ2-7; D gene ambiguous. This CDR3 contains 14 residues. Germline CDR1 reads SGHRS; CDR2 reads YFSETQ. Trimming pared 4 bases from V and 0 bases from J, leaving 11 bases between. CDR3 sequence reads: CASSRRVRSYEQYF. The CDR3 region has the DNA TGCGCCAGCAGCCGACGGGTCCGCTCCTACGAGCAGTACTTC.

The chain recombines TRBV7-9 with TRBJ1-1; 7 positions match TRBD1. The CDR3 has 15 residues. The trim removed 4 bases at V and 0 bases at J, leaving 5 bases unmatched. The germline V gene encodes CDR1 SEHNR and CDR2 FQNEAQ (reference sequence). CDR3 sequence: CASSYIRGLNTEAFF. The CDR3 DNA reads TGTGCCAGCAGCTACATCAGGGGGTTGAACACTGAAGCTTTCTTT. Based on the CDR3 plus reference TRBV7-9 and TRBJ1-1, the full variable domain is DTGVSQNPRHKITKRGQNVTFRCDPISEHNRLYWYRQTLGQGPEFLTYFQNEAQLEKSRLLSDRFSAERPKGSFSTLEIQRTEQGDSAMYLCASSYIRGLNTEAFFGQGTRLTVV.

This clone was recorded once. This chain uses TRBV29-1 with TRBJ2-7; no reliable D call. From germline, CDR1 is SQVTM and CDR2 ANQGSEA. The CDR3 is 11 residues long. Trimming shortened V by 5 bases and J by 5 bases, and 10 bases separated the two germline ends. The CDR3 region is CSVTRRDEQYF. The CDR3 nucleotides are TGCAGCGTTACACGACGTGACGAGCAGTACTTC.

This clone came up many times. This chain uses TRBV5-6 with TRBJ1-1, with TRBD1 matching over 7 bases. Germline V gene sequence: CDR1 SGHDT, CDR2 YYEEEE. Germline trimming cut 5 bases from V and 0 bases from J; bases unmatched to any gene: 10. The CDR3 runs 16 residues. The DNA for the CDR3 is TGTGCCAGCAGTTCAGTAACAGGGGACCTGAACACTGAAGCTTTCTTT. This encodes CASSSVTGDLNTEAFF. The variable domain in full, completed from reference TRBV5-6 and TRBJ1-1, reads DAGVTQSPTHLIKTRGQQVTLRCSPKSGHDTVSWYQQALGQGPQFIFQYYEEEERQRGNFPDRFSGHQFPNYSSELNVNALLLGDSALYLCASSSVTGDLNTEAFFGQGTRLTVV.

This clone appeared a single time. V and J are TRBV7-3 and TRBJ2-6; D is ambiguous. Trimming shortened V by 2 bases and J by 0 bases, and 8 bases separated the two germline ends. The CDR3 is 16 amino acids. The germline CDR1 and CDR2 sequences are SGHTA and FQGTGA. CDR3 sequence reads: CASSLWGNSGANVLTF. The CDR3, as DNA: TGTGCCAGCAGCTTATGGGGTAACTCTGGGGCCAACGTCCTGACTTTC.

A note on this clone: In the same sample, other DNA sequences code for this CDR3. V and J are TRBV6-1 and TRBJ1-5; 7 nucleotides line up with TRBD1. The length of the CDR3 is 14 residues. Trimming removed 3 bases from V and 6 bases from J; junction bases left unmatched: 5. Germline V CDR1 and CDR2: MNHNS, SASEGT. CDR3 bases: TGTGCCAGCAGTGAGAGACAGGGAGGTCAGCCCCAGCATTTT. It codes for CASSERQGGQPQHF.

This clone was detected only a few times. CDR3 amino acids: CASNRAVRETQYF. The CDR3 DNA is TGTGCCAGCAATAGGGCTGTCCGAGAGACCCAGTACTTC. The gene calls are TRBV2 and TRBJ2-5; D is undetermined. This CDR3 has 13 residues. Germline CDR1 is SNHLY and CDR2 is FYNNEI. V was clipped by 7 bases and J by 4 bases, with 13 bases between them.

To note about this clone: This sample includes further DNA sequences coding for the same CDR3. The chain is built from TRBV30 and TRBJ1-1; TRBD1 matches 7 bases. Germline loops: CDR1 GTSNPN, CDR2 SVGIG (reference sequence). Trimming took 5 bases from V and 1 from J; bases not matched to a gene: 1. This CDR3 comprises 12 residues. As DNA, the CDR3 is TGTGCCTGGGGGGACAGGAACACTGAAGCTTTCTTT. Its protein is CAWGDRNTEAFF.

The gene calls are TRBV5-1 and TRBJ2-7; 7 nucleotides align to TRBD1. The J segment lost 2 bases and the V segment lost 7 bases, leaving 6 bases of the junction unmatched. The V gene's germline CDR1 is SGHRS and CDR2 YFSETQ. The CDR3 runs 13 residues. CDR3 protein: CASGPGQTYEQYF. CDR3 sequence (DNA): TGCGCCAGCGGACCGGGACAGACCTACGAGCAGTACTTC. The full variable domain, in which reference TRBV5-1 and TRBJ2-7 provide the parts outside the CDR3, is KAGVTQTPRYLIKTRGQQVTLSCSPISGHRSVSWYQQTPGQGLQFLFEYFSETQRNKGNFPGRFSGRQFSNSRSEMNVSTLELGDSALYLCASGPGQTYEQYFGPGTRLTVT.

A few counts support this clone. The chain joins TRBV11-2 to TRBJ2-7; D is ambiguous. Germline assignment: CDR1 SGHAT and CDR2 FQNNGV. CDR3 length: 11 amino acids. Trimming shortened V by 7 bases and J by 6 bases, and 10 bases separated the two germline ends. CDR3 protein: CASTWTGEQYF. CDR3 coding DNA: TGTGCCAGCACCTGGACGGGCGAGCAGTACTTC.